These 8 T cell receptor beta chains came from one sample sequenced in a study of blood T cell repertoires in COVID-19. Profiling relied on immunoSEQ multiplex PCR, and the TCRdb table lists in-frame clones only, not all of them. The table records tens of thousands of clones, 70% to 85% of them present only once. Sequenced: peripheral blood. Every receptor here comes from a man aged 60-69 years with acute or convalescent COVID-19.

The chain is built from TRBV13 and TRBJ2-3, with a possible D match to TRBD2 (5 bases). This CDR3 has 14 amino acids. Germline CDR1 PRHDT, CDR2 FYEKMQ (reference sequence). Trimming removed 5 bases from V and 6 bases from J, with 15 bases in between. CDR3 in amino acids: CASSPTLSGDTQYF. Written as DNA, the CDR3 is TGTGCCAGCAGCCCAACGCTGTCGGGGGATACGCAGTATTTT.

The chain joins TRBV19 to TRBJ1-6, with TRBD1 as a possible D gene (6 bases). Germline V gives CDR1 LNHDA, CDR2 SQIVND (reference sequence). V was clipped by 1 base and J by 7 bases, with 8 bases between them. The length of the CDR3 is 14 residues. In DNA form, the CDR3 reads TGTGCCAGTAGTATAGGCCAGGGGAATTCACCCCTCCACTTT. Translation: CASSIGQGNSPLHF.

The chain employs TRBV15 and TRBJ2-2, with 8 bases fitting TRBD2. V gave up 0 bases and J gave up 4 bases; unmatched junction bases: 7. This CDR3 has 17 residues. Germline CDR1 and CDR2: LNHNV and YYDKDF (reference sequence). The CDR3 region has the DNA TGTGCCACCAGCAGAGATGTCGGGGGGGCCTCCACCGGGGAGCTGTTTTTT. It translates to CATSRDVGGASTGELFF.

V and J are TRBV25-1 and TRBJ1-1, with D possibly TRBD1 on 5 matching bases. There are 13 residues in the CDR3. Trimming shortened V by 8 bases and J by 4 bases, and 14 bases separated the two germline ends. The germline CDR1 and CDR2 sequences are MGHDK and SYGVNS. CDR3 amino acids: CASRRWGVTEAFF. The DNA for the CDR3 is TGTGCCAGCCGCAGGTGGGGGGTCACTGAAGCTTTCTTT. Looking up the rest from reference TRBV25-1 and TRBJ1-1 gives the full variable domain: EADIYQTPRYLVIGTGKKITLECSQTMGHDKMYWYQQDPGMELHLIHYSYGVNSTEKGDLSSESTVSRIRTEHFPLTLESARPSHTSQYLCASRRWGVTEAFFGQGTRLTVV.

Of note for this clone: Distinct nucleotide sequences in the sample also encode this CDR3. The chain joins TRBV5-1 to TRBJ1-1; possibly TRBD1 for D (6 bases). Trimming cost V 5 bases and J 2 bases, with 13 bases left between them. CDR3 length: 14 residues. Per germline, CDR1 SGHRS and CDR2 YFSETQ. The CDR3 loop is CASSFLQGNTEAFF. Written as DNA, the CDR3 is TGCGCCAGCAGTTTCCTACAGGGAAACACTGAAGCTTTCTTT.

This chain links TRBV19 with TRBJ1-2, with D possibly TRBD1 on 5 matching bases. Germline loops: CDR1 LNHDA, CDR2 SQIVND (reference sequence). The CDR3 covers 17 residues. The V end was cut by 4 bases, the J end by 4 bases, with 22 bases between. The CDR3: CASSRAGTPTGGYGYTF. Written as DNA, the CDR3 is TGTGCCAGTAGTAGAGCCGGGACTCCTACCGGAGGCTATGGCTACACCTTC.

This CDR3 reads CASSIGQARQQFF. The CDR3 nucleotides read TGTGCCAGTAGTATAGGACAGGCGAGACAGCAGTTCTTC. The rearrangement joins TRBV19 to TRBJ2-1, with D maybe TRBD1 (6 bases). Looked up from germline, CDR1 is LNHDA and CDR2 is SQIVND (reference sequence). V was trimmed by 1 base and J by 11 bases, leaving 12 bases between them. There are 13 residues in the CDR3. Combining the CDR3 with reference TRBV19 and TRBJ2-1 gives the whole variable domain DGGITQSPKYLFRKEGQNVTLSCEQNLNHDAMYWYRQDPGQGLRLIYYSQIVNDFQKGDIAEGYSVSREKKESFPLTVTSAQKNPTAFYLCASSIGQARQQFFGPGTRLTVL.

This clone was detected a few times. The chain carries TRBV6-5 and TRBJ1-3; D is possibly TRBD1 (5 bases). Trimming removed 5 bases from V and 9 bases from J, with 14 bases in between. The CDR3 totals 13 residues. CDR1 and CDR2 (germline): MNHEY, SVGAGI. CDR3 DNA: TGTGCCAGCAGTCGGGGGGAGGGTGGCACCATATATTTT. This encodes CASSRGEGGTIYF.